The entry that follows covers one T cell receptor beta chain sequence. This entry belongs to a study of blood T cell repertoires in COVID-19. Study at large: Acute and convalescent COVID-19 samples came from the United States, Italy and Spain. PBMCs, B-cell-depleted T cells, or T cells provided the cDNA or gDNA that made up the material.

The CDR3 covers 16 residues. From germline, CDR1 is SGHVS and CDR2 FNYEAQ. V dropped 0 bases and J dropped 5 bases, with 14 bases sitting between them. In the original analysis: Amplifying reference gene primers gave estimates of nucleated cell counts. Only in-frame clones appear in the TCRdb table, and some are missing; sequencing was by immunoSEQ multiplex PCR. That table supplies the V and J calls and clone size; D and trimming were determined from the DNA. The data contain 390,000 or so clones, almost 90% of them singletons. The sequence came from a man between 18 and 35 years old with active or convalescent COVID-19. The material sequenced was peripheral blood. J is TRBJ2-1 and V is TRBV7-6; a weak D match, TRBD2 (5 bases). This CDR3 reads CASSLALSTTDNEQFF. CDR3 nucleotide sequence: TGTGCCAGCAGCTTAGCGCTGTCGACTACAGACAATGAGCAGTTCTTC.